Listed below are T cell receptor beta chains from one sample, sequenced in a study of post-analysis software for immune sequencing data. TCRdb re-called the PCR reads through MiXCR, storing one row per CDR3 protein. The sample has about 400,000 distinct CDR3 sequences, 30% to 45% seen once; the top ten hold around 15%. The material sequenced was blood. Receptors originate from a girl aged 5-17 years with multiple sclerosis. The CDR3 runs from the conserved cysteine through the conserved F or W. D genes are given only for firm matches. Size tells how often a clone was seen (once, few, many) or the class of an expanded clone, and some rows leave it out.

NA	TRBV7-8	NA	TRBJ1-1	TGTGCCAGCAGGCCCCGGGGGGAGAACACTGAAGCTTTCTTT	CASRPRGENTEAFF
TRBD2	TRBV20-1	few	TRBJ2-1	TGCAGTGCTAGAGTAGCGGGGGAGCAGTTCTTC	CSARVAGEQFF
NA	TRBV25-1	NA	TRBJ1-2	TGTGCCACCAGAGGGTACAGCCTATATGGCTACACCTTC	CATRGYSLYGYTF
NA	TRBV7-9	few	TRBJ1-5	TGTGCCAGCAGCTTAGCAGGCCTCAATCAGCCCCAGCATTTT	CASSLAGLNQPQHF
NA	TRBV9	few	TRBJ1-2	TGTGCCAGCAGCGTAGATGGGGACTACTATGGCTACACCTTC	CASSVDGDYYGYTF
TRBD1	TRBV7-9	NA	TRBJ2-1	TGTGCCAGCAGTCTCCTGGGGACAGGGATCAATGAGCAGTTCTTC	CASSLLGTGINEQFF
NA	TRBV12-3/TRBV12-4	many	TRBJ1-2	TGTGCCAGCAGCGTGCGTCGTGGCTACACCTTC	CASSVRRGYTF
NA	TRBV10-3	NA	TRBJ2-7	TGTGCCATCAGTGATGATCGAAGCTCCTACGAGCAGTACTTC	CAISDDRSSYEQYF
TRBD2	TRBV6-6	NA	TRBJ2-3	TGTGCCGGCAGCCCCTCGAGCGGGGGGACCAGCACAGATACGCAGTATTTT	CAGSPSSGGTSTDTQYF
NA	TRBV7-2	NA	TRBJ2-7	TGTGCCAGCAGCGTAGGGGTTGGACGGCCAATCGAGCAGTACTTC	CASSVGVGRPIEQYF
NA	TRBV29-1	few	TRBJ2-7	TGCAGCGCCCTGGGGGGCAGCCCCTACGAGCAGTACTTC	CSALGGSPYEQYF
NA	TRBV5-1	NA	TRBJ1-4	TGCGCCAGCAGCTTGGGTCTTACAGGCGGAGAAAAACTGTTTTTT	CASSLGLTGGEKLFF
TRBD2	TRBV11-2	NA	TRBJ2-7	TGTGCCAGCAGCGCATTCAGACTAGCAGGTGTCTCCTACGAGCAGTACTTC	CASSAFRLAGVSYEQYF
NA	TRBV7-9	NA	TRBJ1-2	TGTGCCAGCAGCACCCACGTCGGCGGGATAGCTAACTATGGCTACACCTTC	CASSTHVGGIANYGYTF
NA	TRBV12-3/TRBV12-4	NA	TRBJ1-5	TGTGCCAGCAGTTTCGGAGGGTATAGCAATCAGCCCCAGCATTTT	CASSFGGYSNQPQHF
NA	TRBV6-5	once	TRBJ1-2	TGTGCCAGCAGTTCCATCCAGGGCCCCTATGGCTACACCTTC	CASSSIQGPYGYTF
TRBD1	TRBV20-1	many	TRBJ2-7	TGCAGTGCTGTTAACCGGGACAGGGCCTACGAGCAGTACTTC	CSAVNRDRAYEQYF
NA	TRBV7-9	NA	TRBJ1-2	TGTGCCAGCACCGAGGGAACAGGGAAGCTTTATGGCTACACCTTC	CASTEGTGKLYGYTF
NA	TRBV18	few	TRBJ2-7	TGTGCCAGCTCACCAGAGTCGAGTCCCTACGAGCAGTACTTC	CASSPESSPYEQYF
NA	TRBV6-6	few	TRBJ1-2	TGTGCCAGCAGTTACTCCCGGGGGGGCGCCTCTGGCTACACCTTC	CASSYSRGGASGYTF
TRBD1	TRBV5-1	NA	TRBJ2-4	TGCGCCAGCAGGTCCCCCGGGACAGATAGTCAGTACTTC	CASRSPGTDSQYF
TRBD1	TRBV12-3/TRBV12-4	few	TRBJ2-7	TGTGCCAGCAGTATATCAAGTTTAGGGGGCCGGTACGAGCAGTACTTC	CASSISSLGGRYEQYF
NA	TRBV12-3/TRBV12-4	NA	TRBJ1-1	TGTGCCAGCAGTTTAGGCGACCCAACTGAAGCTTTCTTT	CASSLGDPTEAFF
NA	TRBV3-1	NA	TRBJ1-1	TGTGCCAGCAGCCAAGGTGGACAGTTGAACACTGAAGCTTTCTTT	CASSQGGQLNTEAFF
TRBD1	TRBV11-2	NA	TRBJ2-1	TGTGCCAGCAACTCCACCCAGGGGGCGAACTACAATGAGCAGTTCTTC	CASNSTQGANYNEQFF
NA	TRBV18	NA	TRBJ1-2	TGTGCCAGCTCACCCCGGGACTATGGCTACACCTTC	CASSPRDYGYTF
NA	TRBV28	few	TRBJ1-5	TGTGCCAGCAGTCATTCGATCCAGCCCCAGCATTTT	CASSHSIQPQHF
NA	TRBV5-1	NA	TRBJ2-5	TGCGCCAGCAGCAGGATCGGCCTCCAAGAGACCCAGTACTTC	CASSRIGLQETQYF
TRBD1	TRBV6-5	NA	TRBJ2-2	TGTGCCAGCAGAAGGGACAGGGCCTACACCGGGGAGCTGTTTTTT	CASRRDRAYTGELFF
TRBD2	TRBV29-1	few	TRBJ2-1	TGCAGCGGAACGGGGACTAGCGGGGGGTCTCGCAATGAGCAGTTCTTC	CSGTGTSGGSRNEQFF
NA	TRBV7-2	NA	TRBJ2-7	TGTGCCAGCAGCTCCGGAAGGGGGGACGACGAGCAGTACTTC	CASSSGRGDDEQYF
TRBD2	TRBV3-1	few	TRBJ2-1	TGTGCCAGCAGCCAAGTGCTAGCGGGGGAACTATACAATGAGCAGTTCTTC	CASSQVLAGELYNEQFF
NA	TRBV20-1	NA	TRBJ1-2	TGCAGTGCTAGAGATCGCCAGGACGGCTATGGCTACACCTTC	CSARDRQDGYGYTF
NA	TRBV27	NA	TRBJ2-3	TGTGCCGGCAGTTTCCGGGGCACAGATACGCAGTATTTT	CAGSFRGTDTQYF
NA	TRBV7-2	NA	TRBJ2-3	TGTGCCAGCAGCTTGTCGCCAGGGAGCACAGATACGCAGTATTTT	CASSLSPGSTDTQYF
NA	TRBV12-3/TRBV12-4	NA	TRBJ2-5	TGTACCAGCAGTTCACAAGAGACCCAGTACTTC	CTSSSQETQYF
NA	TRBV7-2	NA	TRBJ1-1	TGTGCCAGCAGCTTAAGCAAGGTTACTGAAGCTTTCTTT	CASSLSKVTEAFF
NA	TRBV9	few	TRBJ2-1	TGTGCCAGCAGCGTAGGACTACACAATGAGCAGTTCTTC	CASSVGLHNEQFF
TRBD1	TRBV5-1	few	TRBJ2-7	TGCGCCAGCAGCTTGGGATGGGACAGATACGAGCAGTACTTC	CASSLGWDRYEQYF
NA	TRBV12-3/TRBV12-4	NA	TRBJ1-5	TGTGCCAGCAGCCCAAGAGGGGGATGGAATCAGCCCCAGCATTTT	CASSPRGGWNQPQHF
TRBD1	TRBV2	NA	TRBJ2-6	TGTGCCAGCAGTGATCCACACAGGACAGGCTACTCTGGGGCCAACGTCCTGACTTTC	CASSDPHRTGYSGANVLTF
NA	TRBV15	NA	TRBJ2-7	TGTGCCACCAGCAGAGAGGACAGAGGGTACGAGCAGTACTTC	CATSREDRGYEQYF
TRBD2	TRBV27	NA	TRBJ2-3	TGTGCCAGCAGTTTGAGGCTAGCGGGGGGGATAGATACGCAGTATTTT	CASSLRLAGGIDTQYF
TRBD1	TRBV20-1	NA	TRBJ2-7	TGCAGTGCTAGAGGTCTAGACAGGGGGGTCTGGAGCGAGCAGTACTTC	CSARGLDRGVWSEQYF
NA	TRBV7-9	once	TRBJ2-3	TGTGCCAGCAGTCCCCGACAAACAAGTGGAACAGATACGCAGTATTTT	CASSPRQTSGTDTQYF
TRBD2	TRBV5-1	NA	TRBJ2-1	TGCGCCAGCAGCTTTACTAGCGGGGGGGCCAGCGACAATGAGCAGTTCTTC	CASSFTSGGASDNEQFF
NA	TRBV4-3	few	TRBJ2-3	TGCGCCAGCAGCCCCACCACGGCGTTCACAGATACGCAGTATTTT	CASSPTTAFTDTQYF
TRBD1	TRBV4-3	NA	TRBJ2-3	TGCGCCAGCAGCCAAGCAGACAGGGAAGATACGCAGTATTTT	CASSQADREDTQYF
TRBD2	TRBV6-2/TRBV6-3	few	TRBJ2-3	TGTGCCAGCAGTTCTGCCGAGCGGGGTCTGACTACGCAGTATTTT	CASSSAERGLTTQYF
NA	TRBV20-1	NA	TRBJ2-1	TGCAGTGCTAGAGCCCGTAATTACAATGAGCAGTTCTTC	CSARARNYNEQFF
NA	TRBV4-1	NA	TRBJ1-5	TGCGCCAGCAGCCAAGTATGGTCGAATCAGCCCCAGCATTTT	CASSQVWSNQPQHF
NA	TRBV6-5	few	TRBJ1-2	TGTGCCAGCAGTTATGGCTTGGGTGGGTGGCTGAGGGACTATGGCTACACCTTC	CASSYGLGGWLRDYGYTF
NA	TRBV27	many	TRBJ2-7	TGTGCCAGCAGCGCTGGGTGGAGCTCCTACGAGCAGTACTTC	CASSAGWSSYEQYF
NA	TRBV7-9	NA	TRBJ2-7	TGTGCCAGCAGCTCCCCTTTACAAGGACAGCCCCTCAAGAACTACGAGCAGTACTTC	CASSSPLQGQPLKNYEQYF